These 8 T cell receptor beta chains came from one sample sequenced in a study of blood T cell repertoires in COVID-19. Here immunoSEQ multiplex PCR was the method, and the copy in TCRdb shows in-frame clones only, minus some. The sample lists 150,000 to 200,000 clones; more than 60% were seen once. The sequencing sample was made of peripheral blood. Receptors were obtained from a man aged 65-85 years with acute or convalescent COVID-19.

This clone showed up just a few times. The CDR3 here is CSIGRLAGVSDTQYF. CDR3 sequence (DNA): TGCAGCATTGGACGACTAGCGGGAGTGTCAGATACGCAGTATTTT. V gene TRBV29-1 combines with J gene TRBJ2-3; 12 bases match TRBD2. Per the germline V gene, CDR1 is SQVTM and CDR2 is ANQGSEA. The CDR3 contains 15 residues. With V trimmed by 8 bases and J by 4 bases, 10 bases remained unmatched.

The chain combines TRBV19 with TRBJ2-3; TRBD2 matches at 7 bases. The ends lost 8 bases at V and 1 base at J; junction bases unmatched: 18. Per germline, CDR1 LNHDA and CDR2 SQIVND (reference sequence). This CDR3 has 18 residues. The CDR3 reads CASDYYRDPRGGTDTQYF. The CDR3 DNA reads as TGTGCCAGTGATTACTACCGGGACCCCCGGGGGGGCACAGATACGCAGTATTTT.

The CDR3 region is CASSITQARSPLHF. DNA for the CDR3: TGTGCCAGTAGTATTACACAGGCCAGATCACCCCTCCACTTT. The chain employs TRBV19 and TRBJ1-6; tentative D call: TRBD1 (5 bases). V shed 3 bases and J shed 10 bases, with 13 bases lying between them. Germline lookup yields CDR1 LNHDA and CDR2 SQIVND (reference sequence). The CDR3 has 14 amino acids.

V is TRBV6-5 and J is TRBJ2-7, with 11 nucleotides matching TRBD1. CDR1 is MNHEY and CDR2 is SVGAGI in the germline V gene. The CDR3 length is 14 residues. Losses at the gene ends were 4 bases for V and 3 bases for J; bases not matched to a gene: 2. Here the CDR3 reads CASSFGTGGYEQYF. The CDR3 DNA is TGTGCCAGCAGTTTCGGGACAGGGGGCTACGAGCAGTACTTC.

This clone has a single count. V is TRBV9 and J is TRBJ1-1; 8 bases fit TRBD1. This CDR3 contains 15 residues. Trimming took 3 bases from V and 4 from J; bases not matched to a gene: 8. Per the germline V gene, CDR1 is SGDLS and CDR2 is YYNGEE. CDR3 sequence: CASSGTQGEGTEAFF. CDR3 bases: TGTGCCAGCAGCGGGACACAGGGGGAAGGCACTGAAGCTTTCTTT.

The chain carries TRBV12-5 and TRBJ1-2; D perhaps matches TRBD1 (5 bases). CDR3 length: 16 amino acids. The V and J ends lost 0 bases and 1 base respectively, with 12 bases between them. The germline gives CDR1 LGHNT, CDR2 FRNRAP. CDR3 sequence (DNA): TGTGCTAGTGGTTTGGTACGGGTGGGGCTTAACTATGGCTACACCTTC. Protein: CASGLVRVGLNYGYTF.

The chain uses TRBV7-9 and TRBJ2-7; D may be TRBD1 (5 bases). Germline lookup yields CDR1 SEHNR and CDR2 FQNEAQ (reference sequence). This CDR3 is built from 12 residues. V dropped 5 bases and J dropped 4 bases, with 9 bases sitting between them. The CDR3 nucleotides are TGTGCCAGCAGCAAACAGGATTACGAGCAGTACTTC. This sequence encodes CASSKQDYEQYF. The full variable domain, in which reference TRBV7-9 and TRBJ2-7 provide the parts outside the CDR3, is DTGVSQNPRHKITKRGQNVTFRCDPISEHNRLYWYRQTLGQGPEFLTYFQNEAQLEKSRLLSDRFSAERPKGSFSTLEIQRTEQGDSAMYLCASSKQDYEQYFGPGTRLTVT.

The CDR3 sequence is CAISATGQGDGYTF. CDR3 DNA sequence: TGTGCCATCAGTGCGACCGGACAGGGAGATGGCTACACCTTC. This chain connects TRBV10-3 to TRBJ1-2; 8 bases are a match to TRBD1. Germline lookup yields CDR1 ENHRY and CDR2 SYGVKD. The CDR3 spans 14 residues. V was clipped by 4 bases and J by 6 bases; unmatched bases: 7.